Included here is one TCR beta chain sequence, with context. What it binds is not known. Not a single patient had been given any form of treatment at any point before undergoing thyroid surgery. In the study's own analysis: Differences in CDR3 between clinicopathological groups were drawn on to build a classifier intended to discriminate distant-metastatic papillary thyroid cancer patients. TCRdb re-analyzed the PCR reads using MiXCR. It is TCRdb's table, rather than the study itself, that gives the V and J calls and clone size. The table records thousands of clones, around 28% of them present only once. This sample is drawn from a study of metastatic and nonmetastatic thyroid tumors. In the study overall: Patients with malignant and benign thyroid disease provided blood and tumor or nodule tissue, whose repertoires were compared.

The trim removed 1 base at V and 4 bases at J, leaving 6 bases unmatched. This CDR3 region has 15 residues. The V gene's germline CDR1 is SGHAT and CDR2 FQNNGV. General observations from the study: Across blood and tumor, TCR beta diversity in malignant thyroid tumors was reportedly significantly higher than in benign nodules.

The sequence was obtained from a male donor with papillary thyroid cancer or a benign thyroid nodule (not recorded which). Some clones in this sample may be carry-over from other donors' samples. This chain links TRBV11-2 with TRBJ2-7; 8 bases are shared with TRBD1. Material for sequencing was tumor tissue. The CDR3 region is CASSLGAGGNYEQYF. CDR3 coding DNA: TGTGCCAGCAGCTTAGGAGCAGGGGGCAATTACGAGCAGTACTTC.